This T cell receptor beta chain comes out of a study of OX40 agonist ivuxolimab in advanced cancers. Profiled with immunoSEQ multiplex PCR; TCRdb holds only in-frame clones, not every one. The sample records tens of thousands of clones, about 85% being singletons. This CDR3 is 17 amino acids long. V lost 1 base to trimming and J lost 4 bases, with 19 bases between them. Germline lookup yields CDR1 SEHNR and CDR2 FQNEAQ (reference sequence). The V and J genes are TRBV7-9 and TRBJ1-1; the D gene is possibly TRBD1 (5 bases). This specimen consisted of CD4+ or CD8+ T cells sorted from blood, obtained in a trial of the OX40 agonist ivuxolimab. This sequence originates from an adult with an advanced solid tumor such as melanoma, head and neck, liver or kidney cancer. CDR3 DNA sequence: TGTGCCAGCAGCTTAGGGGAAGTTTGGGGGGTTAGCACTGAAGCTTTCTTT. Translating it yields CASSLGEVWGVSTEAFF.